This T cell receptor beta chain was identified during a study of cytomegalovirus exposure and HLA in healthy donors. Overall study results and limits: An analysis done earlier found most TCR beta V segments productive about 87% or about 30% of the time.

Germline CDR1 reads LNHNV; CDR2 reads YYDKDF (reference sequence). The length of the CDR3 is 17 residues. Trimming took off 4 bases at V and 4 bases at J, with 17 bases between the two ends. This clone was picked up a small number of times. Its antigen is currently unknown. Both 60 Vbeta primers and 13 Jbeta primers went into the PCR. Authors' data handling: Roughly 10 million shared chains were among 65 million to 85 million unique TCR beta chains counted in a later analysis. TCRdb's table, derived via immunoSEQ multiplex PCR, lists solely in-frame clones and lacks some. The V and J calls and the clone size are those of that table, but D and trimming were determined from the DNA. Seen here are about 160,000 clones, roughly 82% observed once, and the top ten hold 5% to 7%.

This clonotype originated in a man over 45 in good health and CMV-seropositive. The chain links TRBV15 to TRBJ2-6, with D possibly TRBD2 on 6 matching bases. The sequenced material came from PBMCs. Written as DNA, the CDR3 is TGTGCCACCAGCACTGAGGAGCTCGCGGGGGGGGCCAACGTCCTGACTTTC. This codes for CATSTEELAGGANVLTF.